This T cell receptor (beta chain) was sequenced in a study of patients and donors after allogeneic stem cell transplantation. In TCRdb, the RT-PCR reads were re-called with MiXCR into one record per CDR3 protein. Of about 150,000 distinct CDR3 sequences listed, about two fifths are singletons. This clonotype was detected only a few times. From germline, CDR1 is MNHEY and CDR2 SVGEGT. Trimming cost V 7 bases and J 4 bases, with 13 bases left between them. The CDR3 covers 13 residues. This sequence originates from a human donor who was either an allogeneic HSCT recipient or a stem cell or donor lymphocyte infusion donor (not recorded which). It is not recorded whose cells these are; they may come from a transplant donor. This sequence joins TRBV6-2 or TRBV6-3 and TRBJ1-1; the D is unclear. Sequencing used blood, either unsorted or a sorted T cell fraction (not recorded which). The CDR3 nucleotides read TGTGCCAGCAACCGGGGAAGAGGCACTGAAGCTTTCTTT. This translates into CASNRGRGTEAFF.